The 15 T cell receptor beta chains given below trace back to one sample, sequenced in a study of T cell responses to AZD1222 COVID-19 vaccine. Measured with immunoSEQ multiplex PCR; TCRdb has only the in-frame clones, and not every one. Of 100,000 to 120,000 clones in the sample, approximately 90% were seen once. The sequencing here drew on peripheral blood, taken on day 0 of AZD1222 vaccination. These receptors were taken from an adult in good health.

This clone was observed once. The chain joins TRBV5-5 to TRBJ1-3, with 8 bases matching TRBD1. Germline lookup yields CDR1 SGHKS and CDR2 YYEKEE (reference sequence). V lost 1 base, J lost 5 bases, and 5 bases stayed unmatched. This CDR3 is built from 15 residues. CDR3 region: CASSLLQGGRNTIYF. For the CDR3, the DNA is TGTGCCAGCAGCTTGTTACAGGGGGGAAGAAACACCATATATTTT.

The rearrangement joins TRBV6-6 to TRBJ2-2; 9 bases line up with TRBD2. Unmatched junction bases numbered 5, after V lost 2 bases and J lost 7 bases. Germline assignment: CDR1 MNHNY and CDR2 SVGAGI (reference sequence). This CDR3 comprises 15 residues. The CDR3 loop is CASSYPREGSGELFF. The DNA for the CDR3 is TGTGCCAGCAGTTACCCGCGGGAGGGGAGCGGGGAGCTGTTTTTT.

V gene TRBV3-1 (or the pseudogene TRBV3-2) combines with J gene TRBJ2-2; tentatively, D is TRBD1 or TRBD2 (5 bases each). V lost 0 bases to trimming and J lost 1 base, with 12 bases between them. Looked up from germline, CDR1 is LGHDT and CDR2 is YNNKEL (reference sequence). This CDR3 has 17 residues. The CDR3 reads CASSQDSWDQNTGELFF. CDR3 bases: TGTGCCAGCAGCCAAGATTCCTGGGACCAGAACACCGGGGAGCTGTTTTTT.

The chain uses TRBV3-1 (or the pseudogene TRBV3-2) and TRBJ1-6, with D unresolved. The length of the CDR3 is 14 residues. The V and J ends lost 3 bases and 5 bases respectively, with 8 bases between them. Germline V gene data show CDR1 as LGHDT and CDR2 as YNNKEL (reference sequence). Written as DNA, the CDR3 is TGTGCCAGCAGCCAGTACGGGGATAATTCACCCCTCCACTTT. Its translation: CASSQYGDNSPLHF.

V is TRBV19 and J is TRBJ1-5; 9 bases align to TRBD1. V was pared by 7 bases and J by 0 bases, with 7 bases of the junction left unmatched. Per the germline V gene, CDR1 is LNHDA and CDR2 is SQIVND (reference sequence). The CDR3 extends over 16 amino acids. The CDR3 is CASTTGTGYSNQPQHF. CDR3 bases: TGTGCCAGTACCACCGGGACAGGGTATAGCAATCAGCCCCAGCATTTT. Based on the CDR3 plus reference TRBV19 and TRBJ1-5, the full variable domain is DGGITQSPKYLFRKEGQNVTLSCEQNLNHDAMYWYRQDPGQGLRLIYYSQIVNDFQKGDIAEGYSVSREKKESFPLTVTSAQKNPTAFYLCASTTGTGYSNQPQHFGDGTRLSIL.

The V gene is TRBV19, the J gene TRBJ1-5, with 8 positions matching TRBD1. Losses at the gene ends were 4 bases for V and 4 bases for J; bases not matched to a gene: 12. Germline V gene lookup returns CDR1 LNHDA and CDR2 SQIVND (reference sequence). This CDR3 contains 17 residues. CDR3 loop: CASSKNTQGAGNQPQHF. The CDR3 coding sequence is TGTGCCAGTAGTAAGAACACCCAGGGGGCGGGTAATCAGCCCCAGCATTTT.

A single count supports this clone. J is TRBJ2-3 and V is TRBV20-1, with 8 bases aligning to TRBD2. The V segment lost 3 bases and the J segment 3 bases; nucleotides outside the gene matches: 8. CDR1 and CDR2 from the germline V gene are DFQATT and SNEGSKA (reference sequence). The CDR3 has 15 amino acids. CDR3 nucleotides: TGCAGTGCTAGTCTCGGGGTAGCGGGAACAGATACGCAGTATTTT. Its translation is CSASLGVAGTDTQYF.

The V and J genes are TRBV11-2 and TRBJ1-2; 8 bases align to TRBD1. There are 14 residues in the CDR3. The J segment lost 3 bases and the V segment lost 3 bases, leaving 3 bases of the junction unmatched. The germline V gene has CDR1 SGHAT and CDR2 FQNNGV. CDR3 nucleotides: TGTGCCAGCAGCTTGGGACAGGAGTACTATGGCTACACCTTC. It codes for CASSLGQEYYGYTF.

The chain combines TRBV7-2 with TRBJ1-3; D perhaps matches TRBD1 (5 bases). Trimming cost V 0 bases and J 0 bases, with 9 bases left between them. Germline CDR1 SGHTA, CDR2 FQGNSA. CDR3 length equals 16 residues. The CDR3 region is CASSLAQAISGNTIYF. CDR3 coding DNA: TGTGCCAGCAGCTTAGCACAGGCCATCTCTGGAAACACCATATATTTT. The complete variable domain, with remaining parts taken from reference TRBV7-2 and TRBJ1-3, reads GAGVSQSPSNKVTEKGKDVELRCDPISGHTALYWYRQSLGQGLEFLIYFQGNSAPDKSGLPSDRFSAERTGGSVSTLTIQRTQQEDSAVYLCASSLAQAISGNTIYFGEGSWLTVV.

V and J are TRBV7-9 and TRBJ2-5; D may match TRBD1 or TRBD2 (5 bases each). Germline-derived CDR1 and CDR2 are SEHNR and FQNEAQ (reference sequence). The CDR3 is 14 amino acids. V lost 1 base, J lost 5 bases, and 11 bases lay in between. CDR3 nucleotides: TGTGCCAGCAGCTTAGTGGGGACGCGGGAGACCCAGTACTTC. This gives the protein CASSLVGTRETQYF.

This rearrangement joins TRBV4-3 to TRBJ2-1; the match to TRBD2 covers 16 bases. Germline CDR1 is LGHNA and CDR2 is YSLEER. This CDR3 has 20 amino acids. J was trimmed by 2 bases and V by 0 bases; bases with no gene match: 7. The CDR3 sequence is CASSQEPPGLAGGTYNEQFF. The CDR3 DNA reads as TGCGCCAGCAGCCAAGAACCCCCGGGACTAGCGGGAGGGACCTACAATGAGCAGTTCTTC.

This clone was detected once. The CDR3 region is CASSLSRDRVTGELFF. The CDR3 DNA reads TGTGCCAGCAGCCTAAGCCGGGACAGGGTCACCGGGGAGCTGTTTTTT. The rearrangement joins TRBV9 to TRBJ2-2; 9 bases map to TRBD1. V dropped 4 bases and J dropped 4; count of bases not matched to a gene: 8. Germline lookup yields CDR1 SGDLS and CDR2 YYNGEE. CDR3 length: 16 amino acids.

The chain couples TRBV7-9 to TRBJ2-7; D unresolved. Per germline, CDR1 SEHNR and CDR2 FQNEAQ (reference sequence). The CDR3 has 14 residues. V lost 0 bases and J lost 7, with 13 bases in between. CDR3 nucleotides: TGTGCCAGCAGCTTAGCGCAAGGGTTTCATGAGCAGTACTTC. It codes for CASSLAQGFHEQYF.

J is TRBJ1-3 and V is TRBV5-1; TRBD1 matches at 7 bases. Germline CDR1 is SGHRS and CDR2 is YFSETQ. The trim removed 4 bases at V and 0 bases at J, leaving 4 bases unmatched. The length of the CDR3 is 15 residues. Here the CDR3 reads CASSVGDSSGNTIYF. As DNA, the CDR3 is TGCGCCAGCAGCGTCGGGGACAGCTCTGGAAACACCATATATTTT. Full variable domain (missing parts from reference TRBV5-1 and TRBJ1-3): KAGVTQTPRYLIKTRGQQVTLSCSPISGHRSVSWYQQTPGQGLQFLFEYFSETQRNKGNFPGRFSGRQFSNSRSEMNVSTLELGDSALYLCASSVGDSSGNTIYFGEGSWLTVV.

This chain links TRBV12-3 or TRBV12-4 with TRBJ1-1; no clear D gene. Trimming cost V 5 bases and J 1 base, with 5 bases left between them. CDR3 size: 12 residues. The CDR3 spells CASSTENTEAFF. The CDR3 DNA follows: TGTGCCAGCAGTACAGAGAACACTGAAGCTTTCTTT.